This T cell receptor (beta chain) was obtained from a study of cytomegalovirus exposure and HLA in healthy donors. Looking at the study overall: Early released data comprised around 80 million unique TCRs from HLA-typed donors. Study results and limitations: It was in a later analysis that TCR association rates were seen to vary by HLA locus, highest for DRB1 and lowest for HLA-C. Being indistinguishable, some V segments were excluded, TRBV6-2 and TRBV6-3 among them. According to reports, the classifier identified cytomegalovirus status with high specificity and sensitivity.

The CDR3 is 18 amino acids. Trimming removed 1 base from V and 8 bases from J; junction bases left unmatched: 15. Germline CDR1 is KGHSH and CDR2 is LQKENI. In the case of this clone: As yet, its antigen is unknown.

13 Jbeta primers and 60 Vbeta primers were used for the PCR. Method: immunoSEQ multiplex PCR; TCRdb's copy keeps in-frame clones and lacks some. With roughly 120,000 clones in the sample, the ten largest clones hold around 2.7%. This sequence joins TRBV18 and TRBJ2-3; 10 bases are shared with TRBD2. This TCR was sampled from a man aged 25-40 years in good health and CMV-seronegative. The specimen was PBMCs. CDR3 region: CASSPLTLKLAGVGTQYF. The CDR3 nucleotides read TGTGCCAGCTCACCACTGACATTGAAGCTAGCGGGAGTCGGTACGCAGTATTTT.